This T cell receptor beta chain was retrieved from a study of blood T cell repertoires in COVID-19. Using immunoSEQ multiplex PCR, the repertoire was profiled, and TCRdb retains in-frame clones only, with some absent. This table has approximately 97,000 clones, about 85% appearing once. Germline lookup yields CDR1 SGHRS and CDR2 YFSETQ. Trimming removed 0 bases from V and 0 bases from J, with 10 bases in between. CDR3 length: 16 residues. This clone was recorded only once. The sample comprised peripheral blood. V gene TRBV5-1 combines with J gene TRBJ2-1; D possibly corresponds to TRBD2 (7 bases). The source is a man aged 50 to 60 with active COVID-19. The CDR3 sequence: CASSLGGGRSYNEQFF. In DNA, the CDR3 is TGCGCCAGCAGCTTGGGCGGGGGCCGCTCCTACAATGAGCAGTTCTTC.